The clone carrying this T cell receptor (beta chain) occurred a few times. Its antigen is unknown. This specimen comes from a study of post-analysis software for immune sequencing data. TCR beta cDNA libraries included unique molecular identifiers. TCRdb reanalysed the PCR reads using MiXCR and keeps one entry per CDR3 protein. Seen here are about half a million distinct CDR3 sequences, 30% to 40% observed once, and the top ten hold 4.5% to 7.5%. Deletions cut 2 bases from V and 4 bases from J, with 8 bases between. CDR1 MGHRA and CDR2 YSYEKL come from the germline V gene. The length of the CDR3 is 13 residues. Study conclusions and caveats: Controls showed significantly higher normalized Chao1 diversity than did multiple sclerosis patients. Four to six TRBV segments, including TRBV5-6, TRBV5-1 and TRBV20-1, were more frequent in patients than controls.

The specimen sequenced was blood. The chain uses TRBV4-1 and TRBJ1-1; D uncertain. This clonotype was sampled from a girl aged 2 to 17 with multiple sclerosis. Here the CDR3 reads CASSQILGTEAFF. CDR3 DNA sequence: TGCGCCAGCAGCCAAATCCTCGGCACTGAAGCTTTCTTT.